The rows below give T cell receptor beta chains drawn from one sample of a study of blood T cell repertoires in COVID-19. Here immunoSEQ multiplex PCR was the method, and the copy in TCRdb shows in-frame clones only, minus some. Altogether 300,000 or so clones are present, 85% being singletons, with the ten largest covering around 4%. Sequencing used peripheral blood. These receptors were obtained from a woman aged 50 to 60 with active or convalescent COVID-19. Each CDR3 is given with its conserved first and last residue. A D gene is named only where the DNA matches it firmly. Where a row states a size, it is once, few, many or the class of an expanded clone; other rows omit it.

abundance: -
j_gene: TRBJ2-7
d_gene: -
v_gene: TRBV9
CDR3nt: TGTGCCAGCAGCGTAGGACAAGAATACGAGCAGTACTTC
CDR3aa: CASSVGQEYEQYF

abundance: -
j_gene: TRBJ2-6
d_gene: -
v_gene: TRBV9
CDR3nt: TGTGCCAGCAGCGTACTGGACACCTGGAATTCTGGGGCCAACGTCCTGACTTTC
CDR3aa: CASSVLDTWNSGANVLTF

abundance: -
j_gene: TRBJ1-2
d_gene: TRBD1
v_gene: TRBV5-5
CDR3nt: TGTGCCAGCAGCCGGGACCCAGGGGGCTACTATGGCTACACCTTC
CDR3aa: CASSRDPGGYYGYTF

abundance: -
j_gene: TRBJ1-2
d_gene: -
v_gene: TRBV19
CDR3nt: TGTGCCAGTAGCCCCTCATCGTTGGGGGCAAACTATGGCTACACCTTC
CDR3aa: CASSPSSLGANYGYTF

abundance: -
j_gene: TRBJ1-4
d_gene: TRBD1
v_gene: TRBV3-1/TRBV3-2
CDR3nt: TGTGCCAGCAGCCAAGTGGGGACAGGGGGCGGAAAACTGTTTTTT
CDR3aa: CASSQVGTGGGKLFF

abundance: -
j_gene: TRBJ2-1
d_gene: TRBD2
v_gene: TRBV19
CDR3nt: TGTGCCAGTAGTATAGAGATTAGCGGGAGGGTTAATGAGCAGTTCTTC
CDR3aa: CASSIEISGRVNEQFF

abundance: -
j_gene: TRBJ2-3
d_gene: -
v_gene: TRBV9
CDR3nt: TGTGCCAGCAGCCACCCGGGCGGGGACACAGATACGCAGTATTTT
CDR3aa: CASSHPGGDTDTQYF

abundance: -
j_gene: TRBJ2-3
d_gene: TRBD1
v_gene: TRBV2
CDR3nt: TGTGCCAGCAGGCTACAGGGGATCCCAGATACGCAGTATTTT
CDR3aa: CASRLQGIPDTQYF

abundance: -
j_gene: TRBJ1-4
d_gene: -
v_gene: TRBV2
CDR3nt: TGTGCCAGCAATTTCGGTCTAAATGAAAAACTGTTTTTT
CDR3aa: CASNFGLNEKLFF

abundance: -
j_gene: TRBJ2-2
d_gene: TRBD1
v_gene: TRBV27
CDR3nt: TGTGCCAGCAGTCTTTTCCCGGACAGGGGCTACAAGACCGCCGGGGAGCTGTTTTTT
CDR3aa: CASSLFPDRGYKTAGELFF

abundance: -
j_gene: TRBJ2-1
d_gene: -
v_gene: TRBV11-3
CDR3nt: TGTGCCAGCAGCTCGGCAGGGGAGTCCTACAATGAGCAGTTCTTC
CDR3aa: CASSSAGESYNEQFF

abundance: -
j_gene: TRBJ2-7
d_gene: -
v_gene: TRBV21-1
CDR3nt: TGTGCCAGCAGCCTTGGACTAGCGGGGCCCTACGAGCAGTACTTC
CDR3aa: CASSLGLAGPYEQYF

abundance: -
j_gene: TRBJ2-1
d_gene: TRBD2
v_gene: TRBV7-3
CDR3nt: TGTGCCAGCAGCTTATACCGGCGGGAGGGCATCTATGAGCAGTTCTTC
CDR3aa: CASSLYRREGIYEQFF

abundance: -
j_gene: TRBJ1-3
d_gene: -
v_gene: TRBV5-4
CDR3nt: TGTGCCAGCAGCTTGGGGGGAGGCGGAAACACCATATATTTT
CDR3aa: CASSLGGGGNTIYF

abundance: -
j_gene: TRBJ2-7
d_gene: TRBD1
v_gene: TRBV7-8
CDR3nt: TGTGCCAGCAGCTCGTGGACAGGGAGATCCTACGAGCAGTACTTC
CDR3aa: CASSSWTGRSYEQYF

abundance: -
j_gene: TRBJ1-3
d_gene: TRBD1
v_gene: TRBV11-2
CDR3nt: TGTGCCAGCAGCTTAGGGGCGGGACAGCGAAACACCATATATTTT
CDR3aa: CASSLGAGQRNTIYF

abundance: -
j_gene: TRBJ2-5
d_gene: -
v_gene: TRBV15
CDR3nt: TGTGCCACCAGCAGGAGGGAGCGGGAGACCCAGTACTTC
CDR3aa: CATSRRERETQYF

abundance: -
j_gene: TRBJ1-6
d_gene: -
v_gene: TRBV7-9
CDR3nt: TGTGCCAGCAGCTTAATGACGGGCTCCTATAATTCACCCCTCCACTTT
CDR3aa: CASSLMTGSYNSPLHF

abundance: -
j_gene: TRBJ2-7
d_gene: -
v_gene: TRBV11-2
CDR3nt: TGTGCCAGCAGCTTGAGATACGAGCAGTACTTC
CDR3aa: CASSLRYEQYF

abundance: once
j_gene: TRBJ2-7
d_gene: TRBD2
v_gene: TRBV29-1
CDR3nt: TGCAGCGTTGTGATAGCGGGGACTTACGAGCAGTACTTC
CDR3aa: CSVVIAGTYEQYF

abundance: -
j_gene: TRBJ1-1
d_gene: -
v_gene: TRBV6-5
CDR3nt: TGTGCCAGCAGTTCCGTGTTCGCTGAAGCTTTCTTT
CDR3aa: CASSSVFAEAFF

abundance: -
j_gene: TRBJ2-7
d_gene: TRBD2
v_gene: TRBV19
CDR3nt: TGTGCCAGTCGTGTCAGGCGGGAGGCCTACGAGCAGTACTTC
CDR3aa: CASRVRREAYEQYF